One and the same sample provided the 2 T cell receptor beta chains below, sequenced in a study of blood T cell repertoires in COVID-19. Produced via immunoSEQ multiplex PCR; TCRdb's table is partial and in-frame only. Here the sample spans roughly 260,000 clones, approximately 91% being singletons. Sequencing was performed on peripheral blood. Receptors were obtained from a woman in her 30s with COVID-19, enrolled during active disease.

The chain employs TRBV18 and TRBJ1-5, with 11 nucleotides matching TRBD1. The CDR3 extends over 18 amino acids. Per germline, CDR1 KGHSH and CDR2 LQKENI. The ends lost 5 bases at V and 0 bases at J; junction bases unmatched: 9. CDR3 sequence reads: CASSIGTGGSYSNQPQHF. The CDR3 DNA reads TGTGCCAGCTCAATCGGGACAGGGGGATCTTATAGCAATCAGCCCCAGCATTTT.

This clone has more than one count but fewer than ten. The chain uses TRBV28 and TRBJ2-5, with TRBD2 matching over 7 bases. The CDR3 loop spans 13 amino acids. Germline assignment: CDR1 MDHEN and CDR2 SYDVKM. Trimming cost V 6 bases and J 3 bases; bases outside gene matches: 4. The CDR3 DNA reads TGTGCCAGCAGCCGCGGGAGTAAAGAGACCCAGTACTTC. Residues: CASSRGSKETQYF.